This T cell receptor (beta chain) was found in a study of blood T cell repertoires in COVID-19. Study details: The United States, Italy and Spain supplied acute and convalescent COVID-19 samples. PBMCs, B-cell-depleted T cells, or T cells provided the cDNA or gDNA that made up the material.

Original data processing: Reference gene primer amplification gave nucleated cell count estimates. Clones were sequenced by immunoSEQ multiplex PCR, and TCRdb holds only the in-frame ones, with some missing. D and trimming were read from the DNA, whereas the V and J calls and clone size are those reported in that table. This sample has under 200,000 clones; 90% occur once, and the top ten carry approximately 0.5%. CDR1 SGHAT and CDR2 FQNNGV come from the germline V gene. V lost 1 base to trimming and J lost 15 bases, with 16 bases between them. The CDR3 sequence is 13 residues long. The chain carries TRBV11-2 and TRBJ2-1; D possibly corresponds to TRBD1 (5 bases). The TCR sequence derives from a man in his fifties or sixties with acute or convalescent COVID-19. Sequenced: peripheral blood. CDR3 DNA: TGTGCCAGCAGCTTAGGACTCGGCGGACATGGGTTCTTC. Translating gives CASSLGLGGHGFF.